The 25 T cell receptor beta chains listed next were all sequenced from one sample in a study of breast tumors, draining lymph nodes, adjacent tissues. Axillary draining lymph nodes of breast cancer patients supplied the node samples. TCRdb used MiXCR to reprocess the multiplex PCR reads, holding one entry per CDR3 protein. The sample has around 230,000 distinct CDR3 sequences, under 40% seen once. Sequences were obtained from axillary lymph node tissue. The receptors stem from a female donor with breast cancer. Some clones in this sample may be carry-over from other donors' samples.

The chain has TRBV3-1 and TRBJ2-1; TRBD2 agrees at 7 bases. Germline CDR1 is LGHDT and CDR2 is YNNKEL (reference sequence). Trimming took 2 bases from V and 10 from J; bases not matched to a gene: 11. This CDR3 comprises 15 residues. CDR3 sequence (DNA): TGTGCCAGCAGCCAACCGTCTTGGGGGGGGAGGGAGCAGTTCTTC. Amino acids: CASSQPSWGGREQFF.

This clonotype was counted at least ten times. The rearrangement joins TRBV2 to TRBJ2-5, with D hard to call. The CDR3 has 16 residues. Germline assignment: CDR1 SNHLY and CDR2 FYNNEI. V shed 3 bases and J shed 2 bases, with 16 bases lying between them. CDR3 sequence: CASSEAKGLGQETQYF. The CDR3 region has the DNA TGTGCCAGCAGTGAGGCCAAGGGATTGGGGCAAGAGACCCAGTACTTC.

This clonotype came up many times. V gene TRBV7-8 combines with J gene TRBJ1-2, with 7 bases matching TRBD1. This CDR3 is 13 amino acids long. Trimming removed 5 bases from V and 8 bases from J; junction bases left unmatched: 8. CDR1 SGHVS and CDR2 FQNEAQ come from the germline V gene. The chain's CDR3 is CASSLGTALGYTF. CDR3 nucleotides: TGTGCCAGCAGCCTGGGGACAGCCTTAGGCTACACCTTC.

V gene TRBV25-1 combines with J gene TRBJ1-1; D is perhaps TRBD1 (5 bases). The length of the CDR3 is 15 residues. V lost 2 bases and J lost 1, with 11 bases in between. Germline loops: CDR1 MGHDK, CDR2 SYGVNS. The CDR3 loop is CASSEEGRKNTEAFF. Written as DNA, the CDR3 is TGTGCCAGCAGTGAAGAGGGACGGAAGAACACTGAAGCTTTCTTT.

The chain combines TRBV11-2 with TRBJ1-1; no reliable D call. CDR3 length equals 13 residues. V was clipped by 0 bases and J by 11 bases, with 13 bases between them. Germline V CDR1 and CDR2: SGHAT, FQNNGV. CDR3 amino acids: CASSLERADRAFF. CDR3 in DNA: TGTGCCAGCAGCTTAGAACGGGCAGATCGCGCTTTCTTT.

Only a few counts were recorded for this clonotype. The chain is built from TRBV20-1 and TRBJ1-2; 7 bases align to TRBD1. Germline CDR1 reads DFQATT; CDR2 reads SNEGSKA (reference sequence). The CDR3 consists of 13 residues. Trimming at V came to 0 bases and at J to 10 bases, leaving 8 bases not matched to a gene. CDR3 coding DNA: TGCAGTGCTAGAGATACAGGGGAGAGTGCCTACACCTTC. Protein sequence: CSARDTGESAYTF.

This clonotype was seen a handful of times. The gene calls are TRBV30 and TRBJ1-2; D unresolved. The V gene lost 0 bases and the J gene lost 7 bases, with 12 bases spanning the gap. The CDR3 length is 13 residues. CDR1 is GTSNPN, CDR2 SVGIG, per germline (reference sequence). The CDR3 bases are TGTGCCTGGAGTGTACCCCCAGGATCTGGCTACACCTTC. Protein sequence: CAWSVPPGSGYTF.

This rearrangement joins TRBV20-1 to TRBJ1-4; tentatively, D is TRBD1 (5 bases). The length of the CDR3 is 11 residues. The V gene lost 2 bases and the J gene lost 15 bases, with 13 bases spanning the gap. The germline CDR1 and CDR2 sequences are DFQATT and SNEGSKA (reference sequence). The CDR3 sequence: CSARSETGVFF. CDR3 nucleotide sequence: TGCAGTGCTAGATCGGAGACGGGGGTGTTTTTT.

The V and J genes are TRBV15 and TRBJ2-7; D perhaps matches TRBD1 (5 bases). V was shortened by 2 bases and J by 3 bases, with 14 bases between the two germline ends. The CDR3 is 15 amino acids. Germline V gene sequence: CDR1 LNHNV, CDR2 YYDKDF (reference sequence). CDR3: CATSRNRAGFYEQYF. The DNA of the CDR3 is TGTGCCACCAGCAGAAATCGGGCAGGGTTCTACGAGCAGTACTTC.

This chain links TRBV28 with TRBJ2-3, with 8 bases lining up with TRBD2. CDR1 is MDHEN, CDR2 SYDVKM, per germline. J lost 0 bases, V lost 4 bases, and 0 bases had no gene match. This CDR3 has 14 amino acids. This CDR3 is CASSSSGSTDTQYF. The CDR3 DNA follows: TGTGCCAGCAGTTCTAGCGGGAGCACAGATACGCAGTATTTT.

This clonotype was observed a few times. V gene TRBV5-6 combines with J gene TRBJ2-5, with a weak D call TRBD2 (7 bases). The CDR3 sequence is 13 residues long. V was clipped by 4 bases and J by 5 bases, with 12 bases between them. Germline V gene data show CDR1 as SGHDT and CDR2 as YYEEEE. CDR3 in amino acids: CASSGGAHETQYF. In DNA form, the CDR3 reads TGTGCCAGCAGCGGGGGGGCCCACGAGACCCAGTACTTC.

This clonotype was seen repeatedly, ten times or more. The rearrangement uses TRBV15 and TRBJ1-4; D unresolved. V was pared by 5 bases and J by 3 bases, with 4 bases between. The length of the CDR3 is 12 residues. Germline CDR1 LNHNV, CDR2 YYDKDF (reference sequence). The CDR3 sequence: CATSGPNEKLFF. CDR3 coding DNA: TGTGCCACCAGCGGACCTAATGAAAAACTGTTTTTT.

This clonotype was counted ten times or more. J is TRBJ1-2 and V is TRBV19, with D unresolved. The CDR3 is 14 amino acids. Germline V gives CDR1 LNHDA, CDR2 SQIVND (reference sequence). V was cut by 10 bases and J by 4 bases, with 19 bases left in between. CDR3 residues: CATQKSAAVYGYTF. CDR3 coding DNA: TGTGCCACCCAAAAAAGCGCGGCGGTCTATGGCTACACCTTC.

V and J are TRBV12-3 or TRBV12-4 and TRBJ1-2; D may be TRBD1 (6 bases). There are 13 residues in the CDR3. V shed 3 bases and J shed 8 bases, with 13 bases lying between them. This CDR3 reads CASSFGGRGGYTF. The DNA for the CDR3 is TGTGCCAGCAGTTTCGGGGGCAGGGGAGGCTACACCTTC.

Ten or more counts support this clonotype. V usage is TRBV13 and J usage is TRBJ1-3; D not certain. This CDR3 spans 15 amino acids. With 0 bases removed from V and 4 bases from J, the gap between germline ends came to 10 bases. Germline CDR1 and CDR2: PRHDT and FYEKMQ (reference sequence). The CDR3 protein is CASSLGTTGGNTIYF. The CDR3 bases are TGTGCCAGCAGCTTAGGTACAACGGGGGGAAACACCATATATTTT.

A note on this clonotype: The junction shows a germline mismatch at one end, possibly a read error. V usage is TRBV19 and J usage is TRBJ1-5, with D hard to call. This CDR3 contains 13 residues. CDR1 and CDR2 (germline): LNHDA, SQIVND (reference sequence). CDR3 protein: CAGSDGVFQPQHF. The CDR3 coding sequence is TGTGCCGGTAGTGACGGGGTCTTTCAGCCCCAGCATTTT.

This clonotype has at least ten counts. This chain links TRBV10-3 with TRBJ2-1; TRBD1 matches 7 bases. V was clipped by 10 bases and J by 0 bases; unmatched bases: 6. Germline V gene sequence: CDR1 ENHRY, CDR2 SYGVKD. The CDR3 runs to 14 residues. The CDR3 loop is CATGQDSSYNEQFF. CDR3 nucleotides: TGTGCCACCGGACAGGACAGCTCCTACAATGAGCAGTTCTTC.

This clonotype was detected only once. This chain connects TRBV7-3 to TRBJ1-5, with unresolved D. Germline CDR1 SGHTA, CDR2 FQGTGA. With 2 bases removed from V and 11 bases from J, the gap between germline ends came to 13 bases. The CDR3 runs to 13 residues. CDR3 nucleotide sequence: TGTGCCAGCAGCTTAGGTCCCCAAGAGACCCAGCATTTT. Its protein is CASSLGPQETQHF.

Ten or more counts support this clonotype. V usage is TRBV5-1 and J usage is TRBJ2-1, with 7 nucleotides matching TRBD1. The CDR3 runs 14 residues. CDR1 SGHRS and CDR2 YFSETQ come from the germline V gene. After removal of 3 bases from V and 3 bases from J, the junction contained 3 bases not matched to a gene. The CDR3 loop is CASSSRDSYNEQFF. The CDR3 bases are TGCGCCAGCAGCTCTCGGGACAGCTACAATGAGCAGTTCTTC. The complete variable domain, with remaining parts taken from reference TRBV5-1 and TRBJ2-1, reads KAGVTQTPRYLIKTRGQQVTLSCSPISGHRSVSWYQQTPGQGLQFLFEYFSETQRNKGNFPGRFSGRQFSNSRSEMNVSTLELGDSALYLCASSSRDSYNEQFFGPGTRLTVL.

As regards this clonotype: The CDR3 end shows no conserved phenylalanine or tryptophan, and so a read error is likely. It is unclear where the CDR3 begins or ends on the DNA, so no DNA is shown, and the CDR3 is as TCRdb lists it. The chain uses TRBV7-9 and TRBJ2-2; the table's D call of TRBD1 was not tested on the DNA. The CDR3 totals 16 residues, both ends included. Germline V CDR1 and CDR2: SEHNR, FQNEAQ (reference sequence). Here the CDR3 reads CASSPSGTDNTGELVL.

This clonotype was found many times. The gene calls are TRBV19 and TRBJ2-7; 9 nucleotides agree with TRBD2. The CDR3 length is 14 residues. V gave up 5 bases and J gave up 4 bases; unmatched junction bases: 6. The germline V gene has CDR1 LNHDA and CDR2 SQIVND (reference sequence). The CDR3 sequence: CASSQLAGLYEQYF. The CDR3 coding sequence is TGTGCCAGTAGTCAACTAGCGGGTCTTTACGAGCAGTACTTC. Full variable domain (remainder filled in from reference TRBV19 and TRBJ2-7): DGGITQSPKYLFRKEGQNVTLSCEQNLNHDAMYWYRQDPGQGLRLIYYSQIVNDFQKGDIAEGYSVSREKKESFPLTVTSAQKNPTAFYLCASSQLAGLYEQYFGPGTRLTVT.

The V and J genes are TRBV5-1 and TRBJ2-4; D is possibly TRBD1 (5 bases). The germline CDR1 and CDR2 sequences are SGHRS and YFSETQ. The CDR3 has 14 amino acids. Trimming stripped 0 bases from V and 3 bases from J, with 7 bases between. In DNA form, the CDR3 reads TGCGCCAGCAGCTTGGGGGGCAACAAAAACATTCAGTACTTC. This translates into CASSLGGNKNIQYF.

The chain joins TRBV4-1 to TRBJ2-7; D possibly corresponds to TRBD2 (6 bases). This CDR3 contains 15 residues. V lost 1 base and J 4 bases, leaving 14 bases between the germline ends. Germline CDR1 reads MGHRA; CDR2 reads YSYEKL. CDR3 nucleotide sequence: TGCGCCAGCAGCCAAGTTGGAGGGGCCGCTTACGAGCAGTACTTC. Translated: CASSQVGGAAYEQYF.

This clonotype showed up many times. The chain carries TRBV19 and TRBJ2-5, with a possible D match to TRBD1 (5 bases). The germline CDR1 and CDR2 sequences are LNHDA and SQIVND (reference sequence). The germline V and J ends were trimmed by 4 bases and 0 bases, with 6 bases remaining between them. The CDR3 contains 13 residues. The CDR3 DNA sequence: TGTGCCAGTAGTAAGACAGACCAAGAGACCCAGTACTTC. It is translated as CASSKTDQETQYF.

This clonotype was recorded at least ten times. The V call is TRBV24-1, the J call TRBJ2-5; TRBD2 matches 7 bases. The CDR3 is 13 amino acids. V lost 3 bases to trimming and J lost 4 bases; unmatched junction nucleotides: 1. Germline lookup yields CDR1 KGHDR and CDR2 SFDVKD. The CDR3 region is CATSDGGRETQYF. The CDR3 bases are TGTGCCACCAGTGATGGCGGGAGAGAGACCCAGTACTTC.